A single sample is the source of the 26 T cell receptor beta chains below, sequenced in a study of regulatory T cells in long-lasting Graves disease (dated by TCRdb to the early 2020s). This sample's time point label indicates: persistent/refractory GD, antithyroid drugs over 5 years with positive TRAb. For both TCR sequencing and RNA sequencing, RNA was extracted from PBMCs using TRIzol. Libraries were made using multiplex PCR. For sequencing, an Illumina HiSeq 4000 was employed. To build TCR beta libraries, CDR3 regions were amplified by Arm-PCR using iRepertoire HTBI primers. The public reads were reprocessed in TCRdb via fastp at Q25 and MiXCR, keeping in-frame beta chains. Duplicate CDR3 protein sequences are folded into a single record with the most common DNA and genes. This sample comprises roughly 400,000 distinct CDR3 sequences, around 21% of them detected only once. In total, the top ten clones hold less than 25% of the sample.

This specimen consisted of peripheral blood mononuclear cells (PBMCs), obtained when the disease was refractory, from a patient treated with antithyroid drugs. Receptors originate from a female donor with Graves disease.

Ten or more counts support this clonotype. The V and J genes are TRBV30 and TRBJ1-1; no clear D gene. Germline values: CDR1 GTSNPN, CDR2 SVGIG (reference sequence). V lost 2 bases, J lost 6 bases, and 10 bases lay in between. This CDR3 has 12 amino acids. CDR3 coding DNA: TGTGCCTGGAGTTTCGTGGGAGCTGAAGCTTTCTTT. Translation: CAWSFVGAEAFF.

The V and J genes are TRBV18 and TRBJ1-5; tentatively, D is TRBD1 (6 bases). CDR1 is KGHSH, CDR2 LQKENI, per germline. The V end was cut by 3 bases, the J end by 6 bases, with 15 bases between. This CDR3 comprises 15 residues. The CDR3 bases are TGTGCCAGCTCACCCGAGCAGGGGTTGGGTCAGCCCCAGCATTTT. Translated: CASSPEQGLGQPQHF.

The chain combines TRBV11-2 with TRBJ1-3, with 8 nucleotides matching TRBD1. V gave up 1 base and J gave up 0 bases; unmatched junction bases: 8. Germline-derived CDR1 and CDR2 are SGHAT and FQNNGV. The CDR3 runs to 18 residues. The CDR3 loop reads CASSLGWDRSNSGNTIYF. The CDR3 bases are TGTGCCAGCAGCTTAGGGTGGGACAGGTCGAACTCTGGAAACACCATATATTTT.

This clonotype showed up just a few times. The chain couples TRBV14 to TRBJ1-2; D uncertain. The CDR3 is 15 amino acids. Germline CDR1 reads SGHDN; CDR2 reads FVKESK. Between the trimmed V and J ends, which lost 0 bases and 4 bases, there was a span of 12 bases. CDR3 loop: CASSQDVLTSYGYTF. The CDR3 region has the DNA TGTGCCAGCAGCCAAGATGTCCTGACGAGCTATGGCTACACCTTC.

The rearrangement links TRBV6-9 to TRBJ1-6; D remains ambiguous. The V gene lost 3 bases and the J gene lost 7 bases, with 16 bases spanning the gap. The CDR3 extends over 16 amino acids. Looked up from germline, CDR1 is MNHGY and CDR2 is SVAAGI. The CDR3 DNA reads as TGTGCCAGCAGTTACTCTCCAAGGACGGCAAATTCACCCCTCCACTTT. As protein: CASSYSPRTANSPLHF.

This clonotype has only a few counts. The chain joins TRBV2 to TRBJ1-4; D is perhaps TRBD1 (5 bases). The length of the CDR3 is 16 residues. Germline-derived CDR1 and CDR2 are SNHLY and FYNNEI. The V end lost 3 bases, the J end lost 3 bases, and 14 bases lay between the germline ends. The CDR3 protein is CASSDSQGAANEKLFF. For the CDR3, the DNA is TGTGCCAGCAGTGATTCGCAGGGCGCGGCTAATGAAAAACTGTTTTTT.

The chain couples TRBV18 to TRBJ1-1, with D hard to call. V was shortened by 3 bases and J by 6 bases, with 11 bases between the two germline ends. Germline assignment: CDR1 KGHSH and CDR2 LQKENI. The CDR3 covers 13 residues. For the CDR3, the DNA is TGTGCCAGCTCACCGCTTGCTTTTTCTGAAGCTTTCTTT. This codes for CASSPLAFSEAFF.

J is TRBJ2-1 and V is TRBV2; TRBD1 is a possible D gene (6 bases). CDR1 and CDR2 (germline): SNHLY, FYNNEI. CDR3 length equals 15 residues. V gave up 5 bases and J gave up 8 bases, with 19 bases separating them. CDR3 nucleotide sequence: TGTGCCAGCAGTTCAGGGGCTAATACGGGTGATGAGCAGTTCTTC. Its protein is CASSSGANTGDEQFF. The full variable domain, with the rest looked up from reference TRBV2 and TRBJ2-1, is EPEVTQTPSHQVTQMGQEVILRCVPISNHLYFYWYRQILGQKVEFLVSFYNNEISEKSEIFDDQFSVERPDGSNFTLKIRSTKLEDSAMYFCASSSGANTGDEQFFGPGTRLTVL.

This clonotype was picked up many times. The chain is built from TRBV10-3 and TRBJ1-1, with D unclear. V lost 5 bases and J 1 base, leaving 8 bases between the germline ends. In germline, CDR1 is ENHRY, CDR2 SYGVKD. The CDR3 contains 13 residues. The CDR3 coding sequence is TGTGCCATCAGTCGGACCGAGAACACTGAAGCTTTCTTT. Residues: CAISRTENTEAFF.

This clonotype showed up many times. The CDR3 nucleotides are TGTGCCAGCAGTCCTAGGACAGGGAGAACCGGGGAGCTGTTTTTT. Its translation is CASSPRTGRTGELFF. The chain carries TRBV6-1 and TRBJ2-2; 8 bases fit TRBD1. The V segment lost 5 bases and the J segment 5 bases; nucleotides outside the gene matches: 7. Germline CDR1 is MNHNS and CDR2 is SASEGT. The CDR3 runs to 15 residues.

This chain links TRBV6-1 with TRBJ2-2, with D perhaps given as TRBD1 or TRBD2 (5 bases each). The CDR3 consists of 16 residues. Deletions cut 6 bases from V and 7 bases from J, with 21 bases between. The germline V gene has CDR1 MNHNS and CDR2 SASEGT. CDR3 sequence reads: CASSLIGARWGGELFF. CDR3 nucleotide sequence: TGTGCCAGCAGCTTGATCGGGGCAAGATGGGGCGGGGAGCTGTTTTTT.

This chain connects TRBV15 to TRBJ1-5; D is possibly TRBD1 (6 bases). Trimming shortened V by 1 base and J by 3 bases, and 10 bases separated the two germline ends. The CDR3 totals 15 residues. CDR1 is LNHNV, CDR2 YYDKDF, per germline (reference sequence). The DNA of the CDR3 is TGTGCCACCAGCAGAGGACAGGAATTCAATCAGCCCCAGCATTTT. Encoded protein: CATSRGQEFNQPQHF. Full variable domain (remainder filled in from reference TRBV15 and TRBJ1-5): DAMVIQNPRYQVTQFGKPVTLSCSQTLNHNVMYWYQQKSSQAPKLLFHYYDKDFNNEADTPDNFQSRRPNTSFCFLDIRSPGLGDTAMYLCATSRGQEFNQPQHFGDGTRLSIL.

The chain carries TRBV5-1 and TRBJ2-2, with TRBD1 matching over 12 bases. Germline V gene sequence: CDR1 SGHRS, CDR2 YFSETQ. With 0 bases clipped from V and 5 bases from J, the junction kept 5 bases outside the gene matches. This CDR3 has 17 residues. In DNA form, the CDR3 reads TGCGCCAGCAGCTTGGTTTGGGACAGGGGGCCTACCGGGGAGCTGTTTTTT. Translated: CASSLVWDRGPTGELFF.

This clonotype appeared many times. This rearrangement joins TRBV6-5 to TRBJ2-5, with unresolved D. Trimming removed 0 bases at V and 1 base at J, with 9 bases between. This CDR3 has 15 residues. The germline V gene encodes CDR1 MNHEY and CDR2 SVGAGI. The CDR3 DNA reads TGTGCCAGCAGTTACTCAGCAGGTAGCCAAGAGACCCAGTACTTC. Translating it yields CASSYSAGSQETQYF.

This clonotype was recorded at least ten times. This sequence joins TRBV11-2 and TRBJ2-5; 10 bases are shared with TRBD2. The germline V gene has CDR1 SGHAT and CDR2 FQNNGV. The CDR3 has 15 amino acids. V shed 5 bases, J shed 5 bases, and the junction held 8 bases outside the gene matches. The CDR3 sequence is CASSRRLAGGETQYF. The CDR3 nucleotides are TGTGCCAGCAGCCGAAGACTAGCGGGTGGGGAGACCCAGTACTTC. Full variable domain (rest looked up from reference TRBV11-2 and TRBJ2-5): EAGVAQSPRYKIIEKRQSVAFWCNPISGHATLYWYQQILGQGPKLLIQFQNNGVVDDSQLPKDRFSAERLKGVDSTLKIQPAKLEDSAVYLCASSRRLAGGETQYFGPGTRLLVL.

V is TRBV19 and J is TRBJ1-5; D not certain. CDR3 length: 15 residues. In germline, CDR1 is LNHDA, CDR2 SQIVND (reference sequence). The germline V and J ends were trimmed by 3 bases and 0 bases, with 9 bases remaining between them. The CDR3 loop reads CASSISDGSNQPQHF. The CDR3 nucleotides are TGTGCCAGTAGTATCTCGGACGGTAGCAATCAGCCCCAGCATTTT.

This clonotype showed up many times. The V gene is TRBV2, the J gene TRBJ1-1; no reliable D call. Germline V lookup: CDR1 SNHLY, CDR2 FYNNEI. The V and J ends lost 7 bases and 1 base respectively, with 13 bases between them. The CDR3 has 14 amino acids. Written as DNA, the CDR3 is TGTGCCAGCACCCGCGAAGGGCAGAACACTGAAGCTTTCTTT. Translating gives CASTREGQNTEAFF.

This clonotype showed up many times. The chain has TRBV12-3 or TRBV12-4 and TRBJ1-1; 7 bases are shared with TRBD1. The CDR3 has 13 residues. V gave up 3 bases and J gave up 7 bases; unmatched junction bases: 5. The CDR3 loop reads CASSLKGAGEAFF. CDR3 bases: TGTGCCAGCAGTTTGAAGGGGGCAGGTGAAGCTTTCTTT.

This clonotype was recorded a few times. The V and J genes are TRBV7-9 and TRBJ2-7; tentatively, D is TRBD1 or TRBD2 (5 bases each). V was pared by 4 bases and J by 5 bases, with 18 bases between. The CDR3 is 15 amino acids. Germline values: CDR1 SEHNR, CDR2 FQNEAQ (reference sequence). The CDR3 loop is CASSSLGSGLNEQYF. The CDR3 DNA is TGTGCCAGCAGCTCCCTCGGGTCGGGGCTGAACGAGCAGTACTTC.

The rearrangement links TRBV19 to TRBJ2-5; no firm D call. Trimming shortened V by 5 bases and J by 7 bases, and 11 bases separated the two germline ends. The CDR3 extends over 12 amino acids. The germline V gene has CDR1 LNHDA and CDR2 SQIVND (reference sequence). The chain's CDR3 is CASSLELGTQYF. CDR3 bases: TGTGCCAGTAGTTTGGAGCTTGGGACCCAGTACTTC.

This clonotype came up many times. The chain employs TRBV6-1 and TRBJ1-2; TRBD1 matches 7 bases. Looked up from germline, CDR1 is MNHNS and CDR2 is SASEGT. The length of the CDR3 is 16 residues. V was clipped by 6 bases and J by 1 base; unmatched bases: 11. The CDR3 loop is CASSRWGWDSNYGYTF. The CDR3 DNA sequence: TGTGCCAGCAGCCGATGGGGATGGGACAGTAACTATGGCTACACCTTC.

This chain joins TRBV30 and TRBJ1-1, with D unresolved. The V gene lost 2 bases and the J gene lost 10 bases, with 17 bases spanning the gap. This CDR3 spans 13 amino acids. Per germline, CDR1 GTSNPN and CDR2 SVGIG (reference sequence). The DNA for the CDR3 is TGTGCCTGGAGTTGGGGAGTTCATCCCCGAGCTTTCTTT. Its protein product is CAWSWGVHPRAFF. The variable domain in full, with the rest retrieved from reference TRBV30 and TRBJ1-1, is SQTIHQWPATLVQPVGSPLSLECTVEGTSNPNLYWYRQAAGRGLQLLFYSVGIGQISSEVPQNLSASRPQDRQFILSSKKLLLSDSGFYLCAWSWGVHPRAFFGQGTRLTVV.

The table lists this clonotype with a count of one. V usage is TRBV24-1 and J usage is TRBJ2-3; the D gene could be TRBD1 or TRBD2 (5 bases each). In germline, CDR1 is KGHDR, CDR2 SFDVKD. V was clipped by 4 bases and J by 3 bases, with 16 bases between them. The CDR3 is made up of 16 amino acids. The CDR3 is CATSDLGPGGTDTQYF. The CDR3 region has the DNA TGTGCCACCAGTGACCTGGGACCTGGGGGTACAGATACGCAGTATTTT.

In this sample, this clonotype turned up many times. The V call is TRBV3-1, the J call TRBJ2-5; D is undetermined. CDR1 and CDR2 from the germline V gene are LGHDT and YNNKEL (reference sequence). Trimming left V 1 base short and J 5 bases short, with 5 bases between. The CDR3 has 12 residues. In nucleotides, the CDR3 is TGTGCCAGCAGCCAAGGAGAGGAGACCCAGTACTTC. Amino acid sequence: CASSQGEETQYF.

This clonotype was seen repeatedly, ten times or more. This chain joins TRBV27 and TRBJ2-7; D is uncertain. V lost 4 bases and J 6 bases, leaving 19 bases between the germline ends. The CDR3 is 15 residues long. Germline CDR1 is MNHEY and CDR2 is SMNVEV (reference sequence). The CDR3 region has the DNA TGTGCCAGCAGTTCCGACCGCATAGGACCGGGCGAGCAGTACTTC. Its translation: CASSSDRIGPGEQYF.

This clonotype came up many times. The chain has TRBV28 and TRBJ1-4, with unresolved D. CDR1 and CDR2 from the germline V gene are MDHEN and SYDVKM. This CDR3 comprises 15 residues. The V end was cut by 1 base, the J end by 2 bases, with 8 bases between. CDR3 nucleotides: TGTGCCAGCAGTTTATCCGGGGTGACTAATGAAAAACTGTTTTTT. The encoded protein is CASSLSGVTNEKLFF.